This section outlines one T cell receptor beta chain sequence together with its context. The antigen is undetermined. These data originate in a study of PD-1 blockade in classical Hodgkin lymphoma. Overall study context: With a 2-week interval, patients received intravenous nivolumab at 3 mg/kg. Points from the study as a whole: At C4D1, TCR diversity had climbed significantly for CD4+ cells, though not for CD8+ cells. What drove the repertoire differences, possibly disease activity or prior therapy, has not been defined. TCR diversity at baseline was reported to be reduced in newly diagnosed patients relative to healthy donors.

The table came from immunoSEQ multiplex PCR; TCRdb's copy has only in-frame clones and leaves some out. The sample lists 55,000 to 80,000 clones, around 89% seen once, with under 15% in the top ten. Following autologous stem cell transplantation, relapse occurred in every patient, and exposure to brentuximab vedotin varied. With 2 bases clipped from V and 10 bases from J, the junction kept 14 bases outside the gene matches. In germline, CDR1 is LNHDA, CDR2 SQIVND (reference sequence). This CDR3 has 16 residues. This clonotype was sampled from a human donor with classical Hodgkin lymphoma. The chain recombines TRBV19 with TRBJ2-1, with TRBD2 matching over 7 bases. Sample: peripheral blood mononuclear cells (PBMCs), taken at baseline. CDR3 coding DNA: TGTGCCAGTAGTATATGGGAGGGAATTGGGAGCAGGGAGCAGTTCTTC. Amino acid sequence: CASSIWEGIGSREQFF.